This T cell receptor (beta chain) was observed in a study of T cells expressing NK-cell markers. At the level of the study: Investigators obtained TCR beta repertoires from sorted CD3+CD56+NKG2C+, CD3+CD56+NKG2C- and CD3+CD56-NKG2C+ T cells. Within the sequenced cohort of eight donors, seven exhibited HCMV seropositivity and one was seronegative.

The V gene's germline CDR1 is DFQATT and CDR2 SNEGSKA (reference sequence). The CDR3 runs 13 residues. Study-level points and caveats: Where a handful of donors were concerned, these clonotypes also led the CD3+CD56-NKG2C+ fraction.

TCRdb re-called the 5' RACE reads and gives one entry per CDR3 protein, without DNA. The sample has fewer than 400,000 distinct CDR3 sequences. Concerning this clonotype: Antigen unknown.

This chain links TRBV20-1 with TRBJ2-7; the D call of TRBD1 rests on TCRdb alone, since no DNA is present to check it. This TCR was recovered from a man aged 18-70 years in good health. What was sequenced was blood T cells: a sorted CD56 or NKG2C T cell subset, CD4+ or CD8+ T cells, or bulk PBMC T cells (not recorded which). The CDR3 loop reads CSARYDRFDEQYF.